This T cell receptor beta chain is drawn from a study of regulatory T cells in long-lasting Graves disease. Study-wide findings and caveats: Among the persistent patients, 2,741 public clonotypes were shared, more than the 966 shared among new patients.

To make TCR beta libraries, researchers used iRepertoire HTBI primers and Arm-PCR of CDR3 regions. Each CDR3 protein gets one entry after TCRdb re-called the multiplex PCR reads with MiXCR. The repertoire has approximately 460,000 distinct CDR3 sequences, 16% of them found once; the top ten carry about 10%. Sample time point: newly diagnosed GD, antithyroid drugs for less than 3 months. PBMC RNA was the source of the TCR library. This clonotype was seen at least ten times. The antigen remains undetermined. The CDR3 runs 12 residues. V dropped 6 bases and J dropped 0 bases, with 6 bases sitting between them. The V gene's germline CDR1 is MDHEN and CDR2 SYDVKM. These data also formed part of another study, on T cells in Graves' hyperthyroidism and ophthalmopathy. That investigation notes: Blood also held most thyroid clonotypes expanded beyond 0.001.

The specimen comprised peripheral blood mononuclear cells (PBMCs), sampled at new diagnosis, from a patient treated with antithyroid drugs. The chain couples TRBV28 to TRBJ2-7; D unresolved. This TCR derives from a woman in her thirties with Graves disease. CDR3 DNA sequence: TGTGCCAGCAGCGCATTCTCCTACGAGCAGTACTTC. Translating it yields CASSAFSYEQYF.